This T cell receptor (beta chain) was identified during a study of cytomegalovirus exposure and HLA in healthy donors. Study details: For the roughly 400 genotyped donors, roughly 80% fell within the Caucasian-associated ancestry cluster. General observations from the study: With DRB1 most and HLA-C fewest, TCR association rates differed between HLA loci in a later analysis.

The junction had 8 bases not matched to a gene; V was cut back by 8 bases and J by 5 bases. CDR3 length: 14 amino acids. Germline loops: CDR1 SNHLY, CDR2 FYNNEI. The PCR ran on 60 Vbeta and 13 Jbeta primers. Sequencing was performed with immunoSEQ multiplex PCR; in TCRdb, only in-frame clones are kept and a portion is missing. Of some 170,000 clones listed, around three quarters are singletons. In the case of this clone: Its antigen is currently unknown.

This chain links TRBV2 with TRBJ1-1; 10 bases are a match to TRBD1. Sequenced input: PBMCs. This receptor was obtained from a woman between 40 and 55 years old in good health and CMV-seronegative. CDR3 region: CASARDRGNTEAFF. For the CDR3, the DNA is TGTGCCAGCGCTCGGGACAGGGGAAATACTGAAGCTTTCTTT.